These 27 T cell receptor beta chains originate from one sample sequenced in a study of shared clonotypes between healthy human individuals. This table comes from immunoSEQ multiplex PCR, and its TCRdb copy is limited to in-frame clones, with some not included. The profile shows approximately 2,000,000 clones, approximately 90% of them singletons. What was sequenced was naive CD4+ T cells from PBMCs. The subset denotes: CD45RA+ positively selected. These receptors all come from a man aged 18 to 29 in good health. Some clones in this sample may be carry-over from other donors' samples.

The chain uses TRBV19 and TRBJ1-5, with 10 nucleotides matching TRBD1. The CDR3 spans 16 residues. The germline V gene has CDR1 LNHDA and CDR2 SQIVND (reference sequence). The trim removed 5 bases at V and 6 bases at J, leaving 10 bases unmatched. The CDR3: CASSPQDRGNGQPQHF. The DNA of the CDR3 is TGTGCCAGTAGTCCCCAGGACAGGGGGAACGGTCAGCCCCAGCATTTT.

This sequence joins TRBV6-5 and TRBJ1-5, with 8 bases lining up with TRBD1. V shed 5 bases and J 5 bases; nucleotides not matched to a gene: 8. Germline V CDR1 and CDR2: MNHEY, SVGAGI. The CDR3 extends over 15 amino acids. The CDR3 region is CASSRRQGADQPQHF. The CDR3 bases are TGTGCCAGCAGTCGGAGGCAGGGGGCAGATCAGCCCCAGCATTTT.

In nucleotides, the CDR3 is TGTGCCAGCAGCCCCAGAGGGTTGGGGACAGCCACCTACGAGCAGTACTTC. Its translation is CASSPRGLGTATYEQYF. The J gene is TRBJ2-7, the V gene TRBV7-9; TRBD1 agrees at 7 bases. Unmatched junction bases numbered 15, after V lost 5 bases and J lost 2 bases. The CDR3 loop spans 17 amino acids. Per germline, CDR1 SEHNR and CDR2 FQNEAQ (reference sequence).

The chain has TRBV11-2 and TRBJ2-5, with a weak D call TRBD2 (6 bases). CDR3 length: 16 residues. With 0 bases removed from V and 7 bases from J, the gap between germline ends came to 18 bases. CDR1 and CDR2 from the germline V gene are SGHAT and FQNNGV. DNA for the CDR3: TGTGCCAGCAGCTTAGATATTGCCCCATTGGGGGGGACCCAGTACTTC. This translates into CASSLDIAPLGGTQYF. The full variable domain, with the rest looked up from reference TRBV11-2 and TRBJ2-5, is EAGVAQSPRYKIIEKRQSVAFWCNPISGHATLYWYQQILGQGPKLLIQFQNNGVVDDSQLPKDRFSAERLKGVDSTLKIQPAKLEDSAVYLCASSLDIAPLGGTQYFGPGTRLLVL.

V and J are TRBV5-8 and TRBJ2-5; D ambiguous. CDR3 length equals 12 residues. Between the trimmed V and J ends, which lost 5 bases and 7 bases, there was a span of 12 bases. In germline, CDR1 is SGHTS, CDR2 YDEGEE. Here the CDR3 reads CASSPSPGTQYF. The CDR3 DNA is TGTGCCAGCAGTCCGAGCCCCGGGACCCAGTACTTC.

The genes are TRBV7-2 and TRBJ2-4; no clear D. Trimming cost V 2 bases and J 5 bases, with 19 bases left between them. The V gene's germline CDR1 is SGHTA and CDR2 FQGNSA. The CDR3 is 17 residues long. Here the CDR3 DNA reads TGTGCCAGCAGCTTAATTCCAGCTCCAAATGCGCAAAACATTCAGTACTTC. Residues: CASSLIPAPNAQNIQYF.

J is TRBJ2-5 and V is TRBV10-1, with D unclear. Deletions cut 5 bases from V and 5 bases from J, with 12 bases between. This CDR3 contains 13 residues. CDR1 is WNHNN and CDR2 is SYGVQD in the germline V gene (reference sequence). The DNA for the CDR3 is TGCGCCAGCAGTCCCGACCCTAGGGAGACCCAGTACTTC. Translated: CASSPDPRETQYF.

Notes on this clone: The same CDR3 also results from other DNA sequences found in this sample. This chain joins TRBV5-1 and TRBJ2-5; D call uncertain. This CDR3 has 13 amino acids. V was cut by 0 bases and J by 3 bases, with 6 bases left in between. Looked up from germline, CDR1 is SGHRS and CDR2 is YFSETQ. For the CDR3, the DNA is TGCGCCAGCAGCTTGGGACTCAAAGAGACCCAGTACTTC. Translation gives CASSLGLKETQYF.

The V gene is TRBV27, the J gene TRBJ2-1; D is undetermined. Trimming pared 3 bases from V and 5 bases from J, leaving 11 bases between. Per germline, CDR1 MNHEY and CDR2 SMNVEV (reference sequence). The CDR3 loop spans 14 amino acids. The CDR3 here is CASSLRTRDNEQFF. The CDR3 nucleotides read TGTGCCAGCAGTTTGCGAACAAGAGACAATGAGCAGTTCTTC.

The count of this clone is one. The chain recombines TRBV11-2 with TRBJ2-1; 13 positions match TRBD2. The CDR3 runs to 14 residues. The J segment lost 9 bases and the V segment lost 5 bases, leaving 4 bases of the junction unmatched. The V gene's germline CDR1 is SGHAT and CDR2 FQNNGV. The CDR3 loop reads CASSLGLAGSEQFF. In nucleotides, the CDR3 is TGTGCCAGCAGCCTGGGACTAGCGGGAAGTGAGCAGTTCTTC.

The chain carries TRBV7-9 and TRBJ1-1, with D uncertain. Looked up from germline, CDR1 is SEHNR and CDR2 is FQNEAQ (reference sequence). Trimming pared 2 bases from V and 5 bases from J, leaving 12 bases between. The CDR3 runs to 14 residues. The CDR3 DNA is TGTGCCAGCAGCTTAATCGCGCGGTTAACTGAAGCTTTCTTT. Translating gives CASSLIARLTEAFF.

The CDR3 DNA sequence: TGCGCCAGCAGCCAAGAGGGTAGACAAGAGACCCAGTACTTC. Its protein product is CASSQEGRQETQYF. This sequence joins TRBV4-1 and TRBJ2-5; D remains unclear. CDR3 length equals 14 residues. Germline V CDR1 and CDR2: MGHRA, YSYEKL. V dropped 0 bases and J dropped 2 bases, with 7 bases sitting between them.

The J gene is TRBJ1-1, the V gene TRBV15, with D tentatively TRBD1 (6 bases). CDR1 and CDR2 from the germline V gene are LNHNV and YYDKDF (reference sequence). V was pared by 1 base and J by 3 bases, with 15 bases between. This CDR3 is 16 amino acids long. CDR3 residues: CATSRGQGIQDTEAFF. CDR3 DNA: TGTGCCACCAGCAGAGGGCAGGGGATACAGGACACTGAAGCTTTCTTT.

V and J are TRBV13 and TRBJ2-1, with 8 bases identical to TRBD2. This CDR3 spans 20 amino acids. J was trimmed by 0 bases and V by 2 bases; bases with no gene match: 15. Germline V gives CDR1 PRHDT, CDR2 FYEKMQ (reference sequence). The CDR3 is CASSLLGLRSGRSSYNEQFF. The CDR3, as DNA: TGTGCCAGCAGCTTATTAGGTCTCCGGAGCGGGAGAAGCTCCTACAATGAGCAGTTCTTC.

The V gene is TRBV10-1, the J gene TRBJ2-1; TRBD2 matches at 15 bases. Germline assignment: CDR1 WNHNN and CDR2 SYGVQD (reference sequence). This CDR3 spans 15 amino acids. V was clipped by 4 bases and J by 10 bases; unmatched bases: 5. The CDR3 DNA is TGCGCCAGCAGTGGGACTAGCGGGAGGGCCACCGAGCAGTTCTTC. Its translation: CASSGTSGRATEQFF.

This chain connects TRBV5-1 to TRBJ2-3; possibly TRBD2 for D (6 bases). The CDR3 runs 16 residues. Germline CDR1 reads SGHRS; CDR2 reads YFSETQ. Trimming pared 0 bases from V and 4 bases from J, leaving 15 bases between. The chain's CDR3 is CASSLVTSPAADTQYF. Here the CDR3 DNA reads TGCGCCAGCAGCTTGGTAACTAGCCCCGCCGCAGATACGCAGTATTTT.

This rearrangement joins TRBV27 to TRBJ2-6; 7 nucleotides line up with TRBD1. The CDR3 spans 21 residues. V shed 3 bases, J shed 4 bases, and the junction held 21 bases outside the gene matches. Germline V gene sequence: CDR1 MNHEY, CDR2 SMNVEV (reference sequence). The CDR3: CASSFPSEDTGVLLGANVLTF. The CDR3 DNA reads TGTGCCAGCAGTTTTCCGTCGGAGGATACAGGGGTACTCCTCGGGGCCAACGTCCTGACTTTC. The variable domain in full, with the rest retrieved from reference TRBV27 and TRBJ2-6, is EAQVTQNPRYLITVTGKKLTVTCSQNMNHEYMSWYRQDPGLGLRQIYYSMNVEVTDKGDVPEGYKVSRKEKRNFPLILESPSPNQTSLYFCASSFPSEDTGVLLGANVLTFGAGSRLTVL.

This chain joins TRBV7-2 and TRBJ1-5; a weak D match, TRBD1 (6 bases). Per germline, CDR1 SGHTA and CDR2 FQGNSA. The CDR3 sequence is 15 residues long. Trimming pared 5 bases from V and 0 bases from J, leaving 11 bases between. In DNA form, the CDR3 reads TGTGCCAGCAGCCCGGACAGAATTAGCAATCAGCCCCAGCATTTT. Translated: CASSPDRISNQPQHF.

This clone showed up just once. V and J are TRBV7-3 and TRBJ2-1; TRBD2 aligns across 8 bases. The V gene's germline CDR1 is SGHTA and CDR2 FQGTGA. V was pared by 1 base and J by 7 bases, with 12 bases of the junction left unmatched. The CDR3 spans 17 residues. CDR3 sequence (DNA): TGTGCCAGCAGCTTAATCGCAGCGGGAGCGGTAAGGAATGAGCAGTTCTTC. This sequence encodes CASSLIAAGAVRNEQFF.

The genes are TRBV6-6 and TRBJ2-1; TRBD2 agrees at 7 bases. V dropped 3 bases and J dropped 4; count of bases not matched to a gene: 3. Germline CDR1 reads MNHNY; CDR2 reads SVGAGI (reference sequence). The CDR3 is made up of 14 amino acids. CDR3 nucleotides: TGTGCCAGCAGTTATGGGAGGGCGTACAATGAGCAGTTCTTC. Translation: CASSYGRAYNEQFF.

With regard to this clone: The sample carries other DNA sequences with the same CDR3. The chain uses TRBV20-1 and TRBJ2-5, with D unclear. V lost 7 bases and J lost 0, with 6 bases in between. This CDR3 contains 11 residues. The V gene's germline CDR1 is DFQATT and CDR2 SNEGSKA (reference sequence). This CDR3 is CSVGNQETQYF. The CDR3, as DNA: TGCAGTGTAGGGAACCAAGAGACCCAGTACTTC.

The chain recombines TRBV27 with TRBJ1-5; tentative D call: TRBD1 (6 bases). Per the germline V gene, CDR1 is MNHEY and CDR2 is SMNVEV (reference sequence). The CDR3 has 19 residues. The V end lost 4 bases, the J end lost 0 bases, and 22 bases lay between the germline ends. CDR3 sequence (DNA): TGTGCCAGCAGTTCGTCGGGGGGGCTGAGACTCGCTAGCAATCAGCCCCAGCATTTT. It translates to CASSSSGGLRLASNQPQHF.

The chain employs TRBV30 and TRBJ1-2; 10 nucleotides agree with TRBD1. Trimming cost V 8 bases and J 1 base; bases outside gene matches: 22. The CDR3 length is 19 residues. Germline V gene data show CDR1 as GTSNPN and CDR2 as SVGIG (reference sequence). In DNA form, the CDR3 reads TGTGCCCGCGAAGGTTCCGGGACCGGGACAGGGGCTTTTAACTATGGCTACACCTTC. Residues: CAREGSGTGTGAFNYGYTF.

The chain has TRBV7-8 and TRBJ2-5, with 11 bases that match TRBD2. V lost 4 bases and J lost 4; bases outside the gene matches: 8. CDR3 length: 16 residues. Germline lookup yields CDR1 SGHVS and CDR2 FQNEAQ. The CDR3 bases are TGTGCCAGCAGCTGGGATAGCGGGAGGGCTAGAGAGACCCAGTACTTC. Translated, it gives CASSWDSGRARETQYF.

CDR3 in amino acids: CASSSRGINEKLFF. CDR3 nucleotide sequence: TGTGCCAGCAGCTCACGGGGGATTAATGAAAAACTGTTTTTT. The chain links TRBV4-2 to TRBJ1-4; D may be TRBD1 (5 bases). Germline V lookup: CDR1 LGHNA, CDR2 YNFKEQ. CDR3 length: 14 amino acids. With 5 bases removed from V and 4 bases from J, the gap between germline ends came to 11 bases.

The J gene is TRBJ1-5, the V gene TRBV6-5; a possible D gene is TRBD1 (6 bases). Per the germline V gene, CDR1 is MNHEY and CDR2 is SVGAGI. The CDR3 loop spans 13 amino acids. V lost 2 bases, J lost 6 bases, and 8 bases lay in between. CDR3 sequence reads: CASSYEGGQPQHF. As DNA, the CDR3 is TGTGCCAGCAGTTACGAGGGGGGTCAGCCCCAGCATTTT.

The V gene is TRBV2, the J gene TRBJ1-3; 7 nucleotides line up with TRBD1. From germline, CDR1 is SNHLY and CDR2 FYNNEI. This CDR3 region has 15 residues. V was pared by 6 bases and J by 8 bases, with 13 bases of the junction left unmatched. CDR3 protein: CASSRTGAPGDTIYF. CDR3 DNA: TGTGCCAGCAGCCGTACAGGGGCCCCGGGGGACACCATATATTTT.